These T cell receptor beta chains were read from a single sample in a study of technical replicates of blood from a few donors. Only in-frame clones appear in the TCRdb table, and some are missing; sequencing was by immunoSEQ multiplex PCR. Here the sample spans tens of thousands of clones, 91% being singletons. Sequenced sample: PBMCs. These receptor sequences come from a human donor in good health. Some clones in this sample may be carry-over from other donors' samples. Each CDR3 is given with its conserved first and last residue.

v_gene	len	CDR3aa
TRBV7-9	17	CASSAEGDRTFSYEQYF
TRBV10-3	15	CAISETSGSSYEQYF
TRBV13	16	CASSPNRAPRVEKLFF
TRBV7-2	18	CASSLVSDRGAIYNEQFF
TRBV10-3	16	CAISEFTGGGNTEAFF
TRBV4-3	15	CASSQDLTGPVGYTF
TRBV7-3	13	CASSVDRADTQYF
TRBV19	14	CASTRDRKQETQYF
TRBV11-2	14	CASSFAGLGSPLHF
TRBV5-4	16	CASSLGGTSGAETQYF
TRBV7-2	11	CASSTNLLQYF
TRBV5-1	12	CASSFSGETQYF
TRBV30	17	CAWSVLRVRGGDQPQHF
TRBV12-5	12	CASSLWGDIQYF